This T cell receptor beta chain was identified during a study of blood T cell repertoires in COVID-19. For the study at large: Researchers got acute and convalescent COVID-19 samples from the United States, Italy and Spain. T cells, B-cell-depleted T cells, or PBMCs supplied cDNA or gDNA.

Germline CDR1 SGHAT, CDR2 FQNNGV. After removal of 4 bases from V and 2 bases from J, the junction contained 9 bases not matched to a gene. The CDR3 loop spans 16 amino acids. As processed by the authors: Amplification of reference gene primers provided the estimated nucleated cell counts. Clones were read by immunoSEQ multiplex PCR, and TCRdb kept only the in-frame ones, dropping some. V and J calls and clone size are as listed in that table; D and trimming were resolved from the DNA. This sample yields more than 80,000 clones, of which around four fifths are seen a single time; more than 2% belongs to the top ten.

The material sequenced was peripheral blood. The chain is built from TRBV11-2 and TRBJ1-2; TRBD1 agrees at 8 bases. This clonotype was obtained from a woman in her seventies with acute or convalescent COVID-19. DNA of the CDR3: TGTGCCAGCAGCTCCAGTTGGACAGGGCTCAACTATGGCTACACCTTC. Residues: CASSSSWTGLNYGYTF.